Each of the 28 T cell receptor beta chains below was sequenced from the same sample in a study of tumor-infiltrating lymphocytes in glioblastoma multiforme. TCR beta libraries were built from RNA through three nested multiplex PCR rounds using modified ARM-PCR. Each CDR3 protein is one row after TCRdb ran MiXCR on the multiplex PCR reads. The repertoire holds 10,000 to 15,000 distinct CDR3 sequences, with 64% as singletons. The sequenced sample was brain tumor tissue. The receptors were sampled from a male donor with glioblastoma.

This clonotype was seen a few times. This may be a read error: a much more frequent sequence differs by one nucleotide. This sequence joins TRBV5-1 and TRBJ1-5; D unresolved. There are 15 residues in the CDR3. Germline values: CDR1 SGHRS, CDR2 YFSETQ. V was pared by 5 bases and J by 0 bases, with 12 bases between. The CDR3 spells CASRTRANSNQPQHF. In nucleotides, the CDR3 is TGCGCCAGCAGGACAAGGGCGAATAGCAATCAGCCCCAGCATTTT.

This clonotype was observed once. J is TRBJ2-2 and V is TRBV11-2, with 7 bases fitting TRBD2. Germline V lookup: CDR1 SGHAT, CDR2 FQNNGV. This CDR3 is 20 amino acids long. The ends lost 5 bases at V and 2 bases at J; junction bases unmatched: 20. CDR3 nucleotides: TGTGCCAGCAGCCCCTCATTCGGCCTAGGGCTAGCGGTTAACACCGGGGAGCTGTTTTTT. Translation: CASSPSFGLGLAVNTGELFF.

As concerns this clonotype: Sequence at one end of the junction differs from germline and may be a read error. This chain joins TRBV5-6 and TRBJ2-5, with D possibly matching TRBD2 (5 bases). This CDR3 region has 13 residues. Germline V gene lookup returns CDR1 SGHDT and CDR2 YYEEEE. The CDR3 coding sequence is TGTGTCAGCAGCTTGGAGGAAGGAGAGACCCAGTACTTC. Translating it yields CVSSLEEGETQYF. The variable domain in full, with the rest retrieved from reference TRBV5-6 and TRBJ2-5, is DAGVTQSPTHLIKTRGQQVTLRCSPKSGHDTVSWYQQALGQGPQFIFQYYEEEERQRGNFPDRFSGHQFPNYSSELNVNALLLGDSALYLCVSSLEEGETQYFGPGTRLLVL.

Details on this clonotype: A single base separates this from a much larger clone, so it may be a read error. The chain joins TRBV2 to TRBJ2-7; D uncertain. From germline, CDR1 is SNHLY and CDR2 FYNNEI. This CDR3 spans 15 amino acids. CDR3 DNA sequence: TGTGCCAGCACTGAAGGCCAGATACTACCGGGCGAGCAGTACTTC. It specifies CASTEGQILPGEQYF.

Comments on this clonotype: A read error is likely, as this CDR3 ends without the conserved phenylalanine or tryptophan. The J gene is TRBJ2-1, the V gene TRBV20-1; 7 bases line up with TRBD2. The germline V gene has CDR1 DFQATT and CDR2 SNEGSKA (reference sequence). Germline trimming cut 0 bases from V and 8 bases from J; bases unmatched to any gene: 7. The CDR3 extends over 14 amino acids. In DNA form, the CDR3 reads TGCAGTGCTAGAGATGAAGCGGGGCTGTATGAGCAGTTCTCC. Amino acid sequence: CSARDEAGLYEQFS.

On this clonotype itself: Sequence at one end of the junction differs from germline and may be a read error. V and J are TRBV10-1 and TRBJ1-1; 10 positions match TRBD1. This CDR3 is built from 14 residues. Looked up from germline, CDR1 is WNHNN and CDR2 is SYGVQD (reference sequence). The CDR3: CASSAGQGDTEVSF. CDR3 DNA: TGCGCCAGCAGTGCTGGACAGGGGGACACTGAAGTCTCCTTT.

This clonotype was observed a handful of times. Since a much larger clone is just one base distant, this may be a read error. This chain connects TRBV2 to TRBJ1-2; tentatively, D is TRBD1 (6 bases). The germline V gene has CDR1 SNHLY and CDR2 FYNNEI. V shed 4 bases and J shed 4 bases, with 16 bases lying between them. The CDR3 totals 15 residues. DNA for the CDR3: TGTGCCAGCAGTGTATCTCAGGGGCCGGGCTATGGCTACACCTTC. This codes for CASSVSQGPGYGYTF.

V is TRBV20-1 and J is TRBJ2-1, with 7 bases aligning to TRBD2. J lost 4 bases, V lost 1 base, and 10 bases had no gene match. The length of the CDR3 is 16 residues. Germline CDR1 and CDR2: DFQATT and SNEGSKA (reference sequence). This CDR3 reads CSARGSPGGRYNEQFF. The CDR3 DNA follows: TGCAGTGCTAGAGGATCCCCGGGGGGACGGTACAATGAGCAGTTCTTC.

This clonotype was counted ten times or more. This sequence joins TRBV11-3 and TRBJ2-3; the match to TRBD1 covers 9 bases. The V gene's germline CDR1 is SGHNT and CDR2 YENEEA. J was trimmed by 7 bases and V by 1 base; bases with no gene match: 3. The CDR3 length is 14 residues. The CDR3 coding sequence is TGTGCCAGCAGCTTAGGGGGACAGGGACATACGCAGTATTTT. Its translation: CASSLGGQGHTQYF.

Concerning this clonotype itself: At one of its ends the junction is not consistent with the germline gene, which may arise from a read error. V gene TRBV11-2 combines with J gene TRBJ2-5; TRBD2 might be the D (6 bases). Looked up from germline, CDR1 is SGHAT and CDR2 is FQNNGV. The CDR3 spans 12 residues. CDR3 in DNA: TGTGTCAGCAGCCAGTGGGGGGAGACGCAGTATTTC. Its translation is CVSSQWGETQYF. The full variable domain, with the rest looked up from reference TRBV11-2 and TRBJ2-5, is EAGVAQSPRYKIIEKRQSVAFWCNPISGHATLYWYQQILGQGPKLLIQFQNNGVVDDSQLPKDRFSAERLKGVDSTLKIQPAKLEDSAVYLCVSSQWGETQYFGPGTRLLVL.

This rearrangement joins TRBV10-3 to TRBJ2-5, with D perhaps TRBD1 (5 bases). The length of the CDR3 is 11 residues. Between the trimmed V and J ends, which lost 4 bases and 5 bases, there was a span of 5 bases. The germline CDR1 and CDR2 sequences are ENHRY and SYGVKD. CDR3 residues: CAISAGETQYF. CDR3 nucleotide sequence: TGTGCCATCAGTGCAGGGGAGACCCAGTACTTC.

There are many counts of this clonotype. The CDR3 reads CASSGGLAVSYEQYF. As DNA, the CDR3 is TGTGCCAGCAGTGGGGGGCTAGCGGTCTCCTACGAGCAGTACTTC. The genes are TRBV28 and TRBJ2-7, with a tentative D call TRBD2 (7 bases). Per germline, CDR1 MDHEN and CDR2 SYDVKM. This CDR3 comprises 15 residues. V lost 5 bases to trimming and J lost 0 bases, with 14 bases between them. Drawing the rest from reference TRBV28 and TRBJ2-7, the complete variable domain is DVKVTQSSRYLVKRTGEKVFLECVQDMDHENMFWYRQDPGLGLRLIYFSYDVKMKEKGDIPEGYSVSREKKERFSLILESASTNQTSMYLCASSGGLAVSYEQYFGPGTRLTVT.

This clonotype was seen many times. V usage is TRBV5-8 and J usage is TRBJ2-5; 11 nucleotides line up with TRBD2. This CDR3 comprises 17 residues. V gave up 4 bases and J gave up 5 bases; unmatched junction bases: 13. The germline CDR1 and CDR2 sequences are SGHTS and YDEGEE. The CDR3 loop is CASSRAGTSGLMETQYF. In DNA form, the CDR3 reads TGTGCCAGCAGCAGAGCCGGGACTAGCGGTCTGATGGAGACCCAGTACTTC.

This sequence joins TRBV11-2 and TRBJ1-6; possibly TRBD1 for D (5 bases). Germline loops: CDR1 SGHAT, CDR2 FQNNGV. This CDR3 is built from 13 residues. V dropped 5 bases and J dropped 7 bases, with 9 bases sitting between them. CDR3 nucleotides: TGTGCCAGCAGCCCAGGGAGGAATTCACCCCTCCACTTT. Encoded protein: CASSPGRNSPLHF.

In this sample, this clonotype is medium-sized. V gene TRBV12-3 or TRBV12-4 combines with J gene TRBJ2-7; 8 nucleotides align to TRBD1. The CDR3 is 14 amino acids. After removal of 7 bases from V and 5 bases from J, the junction contained 10 bases not matched to a gene. The CDR3 DNA sequence: TGTGCCAGCACCCGGACAGGGCCCCTTAACGAGCAGTACTTC. This encodes CASTRTGPLNEQYF.

V and J are TRBV5-1 and TRBJ2-3; the match to TRBD1 covers 10 bases. The germline V gene encodes CDR1 SGHRS and CDR2 YFSETQ. Unmatched junction bases numbered 7, after V lost 0 bases and J lost 6 bases. The CDR3 sequence is 16 residues long. Here the CDR3 reads CASSLDGTGASDTQYF. Here the CDR3 DNA reads TGCGCCAGCAGCTTGGACGGGACAGGGGCTTCCGATACGCAGTATTTT.

Ten or more counts support this clonotype. One base away lies a much larger clone, so this may be a sequencing read error. The gene calls are TRBV10-2 and TRBJ1-1, with a weak D call TRBD1 (5 bases). V gave up 7 bases and J gave up 4 bases, with 19 bases separating them. CDR3 length equals 15 residues. The germline gives CDR1 WSHSY, CDR2 SAAADI. CDR3 nucleotide sequence: TGCGCCAGCACGATGACAAGGGGCGAAAGCACTGAAGCTTTCTTT. Translation gives CASTMTRGESTEAFF.

This clonotype came up many times. This chain connects TRBV27 to TRBJ1-5; D is unclear. CDR1 MNHEY and CDR2 SMNVEV come from the germline V gene (reference sequence). The CDR3 is 15 amino acids. Trimming pared 2 bases from V and 0 bases from J, leaving 8 bases between. CDR3 loop: CASSLRFSSNQPQHF. The CDR3 nucleotides read TGTGCCAGCAGTTTAAGGTTTTCTAGCAATCAGCCCCAGCATTTT.

The genes are TRBV10-1 and TRBJ2-2; D may be TRBD2 (6 bases). The CDR3 sequence is 16 residues long. V lost 3 bases and J 9 bases, leaving 20 bases between the germline ends. In germline, CDR1 is WNHNN, CDR2 SYGVQD (reference sequence). CDR3 in amino acids: CASSEMVSRRARELFF. DNA of the CDR3: TGCGCCAGCAGTGAAATGGTTAGCAGGAGGGCCAGGGAGCTGTTTTTT.

On this clonotype: The germline gene is not matched at one end of the junction; a read error may be the cause. V gene TRBV29-1 combines with J gene TRBJ2-7; 7 bases are shared with TRBD2. The CDR3 extends over 14 amino acids. Germline V gene sequence: CDR1 SQVTM, CDR2 ANQGSEA. This chain's CDR3 is CSVNGASGFCEQYF. CDR3 nucleotides: TGCAGCGTGAATGGGGCTAGCGGATTCTGCGAGCAGTATTTC.

As to this clonotype: A junction end diverges from the germline sequence, so it may reflect a read error. The chain joins TRBV14 to TRBJ2-1; 10 positions agree with TRBD2. Germline V gene sequence: CDR1 SGHDN, CDR2 FVKESK. This CDR3 comprises 13 residues. The CDR3 DNA reads TGTTCCAGCATACTAGCGGGGTTCGATGAGCAGTTCTTC. Amino acid sequence: CSSILAGFDEQFF.

V is TRBV10-3 and J is TRBJ2-7, with 8 bases that match TRBD2. From germline, CDR1 is ENHRY and CDR2 SYGVKD. J gave up 8 bases and V 6 bases, and 12 bases lay outside the gene matches. This CDR3 has 14 amino acids. The CDR3 DNA reads as TGTGCCATCAGCCTAACTAGCGGAAGTAGCAAGCAGTACTTC. Amino acids: CAISLTSGSSKQYF.

The chain joins TRBV11-2 to TRBJ2-3; D perhaps matches TRBD2 (7 bases). The CDR3 runs to 13 residues. Per germline, CDR1 SGHAT and CDR2 FQNNGV. Trimming removed 10 bases from V and 2 bases from J, with 13 bases in between. The CDR3 DNA follows: TGTGCCACCGGTGCGGGGGCCACAGATACGCAGTATTTT. Translation gives CATGAGATDTQYF.

At least ten counts were recorded for this clonotype. A read error is possible here, since a much larger clone lies one base away. V usage is TRBV28 and J usage is TRBJ2-7; TRBD1 might be the D (6 bases). The germline V gene has CDR1 MDHEN and CDR2 SYDVKM. The CDR3 length is 11 residues. The V end lost 3 bases, the J end lost 11 bases, and 11 bases lay between the germline ends. The chain's CDR3 is CASSFWGPEYF. The CDR3 nucleotides read TGTGCCAGCAGTTTCTGGGGGCCTGAGTACTTC.

V usage is TRBV7-8 and J usage is TRBJ2-2; weak D call: TRBD1 (5 bases). The CDR3 is made up of 13 amino acids. CDR1 is SGHVS, CDR2 FQNEAQ, per germline. Trimming cost V 3 bases and J 7 bases, with 9 bases left between them. CDR3 amino acids: CASSFTDSGELFF. CDR3 nucleotide sequence: TGTGCCAGCAGCTTTACCGACAGCGGGGAGCTGTTTTTT.

This clonotype was observed at least ten times. V and J are TRBV11-2 and TRBJ1-1, with D maybe TRBD1 (6 bases). Germline assignment: CDR1 SGHAT and CDR2 FQNNGV. Trimming removed 0 bases at V and 3 bases at J, with 11 bases between. This CDR3 has 15 residues. For the CDR3, the DNA is TGTGCCAGCAGCTTAGACCCACAGGGTGACACTGAAGCTTTCTTT. This encodes CASSLDPQGDTEAFF.

Within the sample, this clonotype is medium-sized. The chain has TRBV4-1 and TRBJ2-3; D not resolved. V gave up 0 bases and J gave up 2 bases, with 12 bases separating them. The CDR3 covers 16 residues. Germline V gives CDR1 MGHRA, CDR2 YSYEKL. CDR3 sequence: CASSQDTQDFTDTQYF. Written as DNA, the CDR3 is TGCGCCAGCAGCCAAGATACTCAAGACTTCACAGATACGCAGTATTTT.

The chain joins TRBV10-1 to TRBJ2-1; D may match TRBD1 or TRBD2 (5 bases each). CDR1 and CDR2 from the germline V gene are WNHNN and SYGVQD (reference sequence). V shed 6 bases and J shed 4 bases, with 16 bases lying between them. The CDR3 has 15 amino acids. The CDR3, as DNA: TGCGCCAGCAGGACCGGGATAAAGGGGTACAATGAGCAGTTCTTC. It codes for CASRTGIKGYNEQFF.